The 21 T cell receptor beta chains in this list originate from one sample, sequenced in a study of a mutant IDH1 vaccine in newly diagnosed glioma. Their antigens remain unidentified. Described time point: week 35, safety follow-up. Vaccine doses each comprised 300 ug of mutant IDH1 20-mer peptide, with topical imiquimod. Using immunoSEQ multiplex PCR, the repertoire was profiled, and TCRdb retains in-frame clones only, with some absent. Here the sample spans tens of thousands of clones, around 92% being singletons. The sample here was PBMCs, taken from a glioma patient whose treatment included an IDH1 peptide vaccine. Source of these receptors: a man in his fifties with glioma.

This chain uses TRBV5-6 with TRBJ2-1, with D unclear. Germline loops: CDR1 SGHDT, CDR2 YYEEEE. CDR3 length: 14 residues. With 3 bases removed from V and 0 bases from J, the gap between germline ends came to 7 bases. CDR3 DNA sequence: TGTGCCAGCAGCTGGCGGAGCTCCTACAATGAGCAGTTCTTC. As protein: CASSWRSSYNEQFF.

The chain couples TRBV25-1 to TRBJ1-1, with no clear D. V lost 3 bases and J lost 0, with 11 bases in between. The germline CDR1 and CDR2 sequences are MGHDK and SYGVNS. CDR3 length: 15 residues. In DNA form, the CDR3 reads TGTGCCAGCAGTGAGGACTTACGGGTGAACACTGAAGCTTTCTTT. This gives the protein CASSEDLRVNTEAFF.

The chain has TRBV7-9 and TRBJ2-3; TRBD2 might be the D (5 bases). Germline lookup yields CDR1 SEHNR and CDR2 FQNEAQ (reference sequence). V gave up 7 bases and J gave up 2 bases, with 10 bases separating them. CDR3 length equals 13 residues. This CDR3 is CASTRAPTDTQYF. CDR3 coding DNA: TGTGCCAGCACGAGGGCACCCACAGATACGCAGTATTTT.

This clone was detected a few times. This chain joins TRBV4-1 and TRBJ1-2; D call uncertain. The germline V gene has CDR1 MGHRA and CDR2 YSYEKL. Trimming left V 0 bases short and J 7 bases short, with 15 bases between. The CDR3 runs 15 residues. The CDR3 coding sequence is TGCGCCAGCAGCCAAGATATGGTGCGTGGGCTTGGCTACACCTTC. It specifies CASSQDMVRGLGYTF.

Written as DNA, the CDR3 is TGTGCCAGCAGCCCAAGAGGGGGCGCGAACACTGAAGCTTTCTTT. Translation gives CASSPRGGANTEAFF. J is TRBJ1-1 and V is TRBV7-6, with 7 bases fitting TRBD1. This CDR3 spans 15 amino acids. V lost 5 bases, J lost 1 base, and 7 bases stayed unmatched. Germline CDR1 and CDR2: SGHVS and FNYEAQ.

V and J are TRBV7-3 and TRBJ2-6, with 8 nucleotides matching TRBD1. V shed 8 bases, J shed 0 bases, and the junction held 6 bases outside the gene matches. This CDR3 is built from 16 residues. Per the germline V gene, CDR1 is SGHTA and CDR2 is FQGTGA. In DNA form, the CDR3 reads TGTGCCAGCGGACAGGGCCCAAGCTCTGGGGCCAACGTCCTGACTTTC. It translates to CASGQGPSSGANVLTF.

Here the CDR3 reads CASSTGSIYGYTF. CDR3 bases: TGTGCCAGTAGTACAGGGAGTATCTATGGCTACACCTTC. The V and J genes are TRBV19 and TRBJ1-2; maybe TRBD1 (5 bases). V dropped 4 bases and J dropped 4 bases, with 10 bases sitting between them. Germline loops: CDR1 LNHDA, CDR2 SQIVND (reference sequence). This CDR3 region has 13 residues.

The chain has TRBV7-2 and TRBJ2-5, with D unclear. CDR1 and CDR2 from the germline V gene are SGHTA and FQGNSA. This CDR3 is built from 15 residues. V was shortened by 6 bases and J by 1 base, with 15 bases between the two germline ends. CDR3 residues: CASSGVYGTQETQYF. The CDR3 DNA is TGTGCCAGCAGTGGCGTATACGGAACCCAAGAGACCCAGTACTTC.

The chain has TRBV4-1 and TRBJ2-4, with D perhaps TRBD2 (7 bases). Germline V gene data show CDR1 as MGHRA and CDR2 as YSYEKL. The CDR3 length is 17 residues. V shed 0 bases and J shed 1 base, with 13 bases lying between them. DNA for the CDR3: TGCGCCAGCAGCCAAGAAACAGGGAGGGGGGCCAAAAACATTCAGTACTTC. The encoded protein is CASSQETGRGAKNIQYF.

The rearrangement uses TRBV28 and TRBJ1-1; D is undetermined. The V end lost 4 bases, the J end lost 1 base, and 7 bases lay between the germline ends. The CDR3 has 13 amino acids. Germline lookup yields CDR1 MDHEN and CDR2 SYDVKM. This CDR3 is CASSYYRNTEAFF. The CDR3 DNA reads TGTGCCAGCAGTTATTACAGGAACACTGAAGCTTTCTTT.

This sequence joins TRBV5-3 and TRBJ2-2, with D unresolved. Being an ORF, TRBV5-3 has a function that is uncertain. V was shortened by 5 bases and J by 7 bases, with 12 bases between the two germline ends. The CDR3 loop spans 13 amino acids. The CDR3 region has the DNA TGTGCCAGAAGGGACCCTGACGACGGGGAGCTGTTTTTT. Amino acids: CARRDPDDGELFF.

The V and J genes are TRBV5-1 and TRBJ1-5; D is perhaps TRBD1 (5 bases). The CDR3 length is 15 residues. Germline lookup yields CDR1 SGHRS and CDR2 YFSETQ. The V end lost 0 bases, the J end lost 7 bases, and 14 bases lay between the germline ends. This chain's CDR3 is CASSLDQGTSQPQHF. DNA of the CDR3: TGCGCCAGCAGCTTGGATCAGGGAACGAGCCAGCCCCAGCATTTT.

The gene calls are TRBV4-2 and TRBJ2-3; 7 bases fit TRBD1. This CDR3 contains 16 residues. Germline assignment: CDR1 LGHNA and CDR2 YNFKEQ. The J segment lost 0 bases and the V segment lost 4 bases, leaving 7 bases of the junction unmatched. The CDR3 region is CASSRRTGYSTDTQYF. In nucleotides, the CDR3 is TGTGCCAGCAGCCGCCGGACAGGCTACAGCACAGATACGCAGTATTTT.

The V gene is TRBV10-3, the J gene TRBJ1-2; tentatively, D is TRBD1 (5 bases). This CDR3 contains 13 residues. V lost 6 bases and J 3 bases, leaving 11 bases between the germline ends. Germline-derived CDR1 and CDR2 are ENHRY and SYGVKD. The CDR3 nucleotides read TGTGCCATCAGAGAGCCGGGGGACTATGGCTACACCTTC. Translated: CAIREPGDYGYTF.

J is TRBJ2-2 and V is TRBV5-4, with D perhaps TRBD1 or TRBD2 (6 bases each). The length of the CDR3 is 16 residues. The V end lost 0 bases, the J end lost 4 bases, and 13 bases lay between the germline ends. The V gene's germline CDR1 is SGHNT and CDR2 YYREEE (reference sequence). The CDR3 DNA reads as TGTGCCAGCAGCTTGGGAGGGGGGAGAATCACCGGGGAGCTGTTTTTT. Encoded protein: CASSLGGGRITGELFF.

This chain uses TRBV10-3 with TRBJ2-7; weak D call: TRBD1 (6 bases). Per germline, CDR1 ENHRY and CDR2 SYGVKD. The CDR3 is made up of 13 amino acids. V was clipped by 7 bases and J by 4 bases, with 14 bases between them. The CDR3 spells CAIKPQDSYEQYF. DNA for the CDR3: TGTGCCATCAAACCCCAGGACAGTTACGAGCAGTACTTC.

This chain uses TRBV4-1 with TRBJ2-3; D might be TRBD2 (6 bases). The CDR3 has 15 residues. CDR1 and CDR2 from the germline V gene are MGHRA and YSYEKL. The V end was cut by 4 bases, the J end by 7 bases, with 18 bases between. CDR3: CASSPSGLSRNTQYF. The CDR3 region has the DNA TGCGCCAGCAGCCCCTCGGGACTTTCCAGGAATACGCAGTATTTT.

The V gene is TRBV11-2, the J gene TRBJ2-5; TRBD2 is a possible D gene (5 bases). The CDR3 runs to 15 residues. Germline V gives CDR1 SGHAT, CDR2 FQNNGV. Trimming pared 1 base from V and 5 bases from J, leaving 14 bases between. This CDR3 reads CASSLAGSPWETQYF. The CDR3 DNA follows: TGTGCCAGCAGCTTAGCGGGGTCGCCCTGGGAGACCCAGTACTTC.

The chain couples TRBV18 to TRBJ1-5, with TRBD1 matching 7 bases. Trimming removed 6 bases from V and 7 bases from J; junction bases left unmatched: 9. This CDR3 comprises 14 residues. Germline loops: CDR1 KGHSH, CDR2 LQKENI. CDR3 region: CASSLRQGRQPQHF. CDR3 bases: TGTGCCAGCTCCCTCAGACAGGGCCGGCAGCCCCAGCATTTT.

The chain employs TRBV10-3 and TRBJ1-1; 8 nucleotides agree with TRBD1. J lost 2 bases, V lost 10 bases, and 9 bases had no gene match. CDR1 and CDR2 (germline): ENHRY, SYGVKD. The CDR3 consists of 14 residues. CDR3 sequence reads: CATGQGVINTEAFF. The CDR3 DNA reads as TGTGCCACCGGACAGGGAGTCATTAACACTGAAGCTTTCTTT.

The chain employs TRBV19 and TRBJ1-4; D call uncertain. Germline V lookup: CDR1 LNHDA, CDR2 SQIVND (reference sequence). The CDR3 is made up of 16 amino acids. V lost 3 bases to trimming and J lost 10 bases, with 21 bases between them. DNA of the CDR3: TGTGCCAGTAGTATTACCCCCGGGAACAGACGCGGAAAACTGTTTTTT. Encoded protein: CASSITPGNRRGKLFF.